A single sample is the source of the 19 T cell receptor beta chains below, sequenced in a study of blood T cell repertoires in COVID-19. Method: immunoSEQ multiplex PCR; TCRdb's copy keeps in-frame clones and lacks some. Of around 250,000 clones listed, 75% to 90% are singletons. Source material: peripheral blood. Source of these receptors: a man aged 30-40 years who had recovered from COVID-19.

The chain uses TRBV11-3 and TRBJ2-7, with D possibly matching TRBD1 (5 bases). V lost 4 bases to trimming and J lost 2 bases, with 12 bases between them. This CDR3 contains 14 residues. Germline V gives CDR1 SGHNT, CDR2 YENEEA. The CDR3 spells CASSSGLSPYEQYF. CDR3 sequence (DNA): TGTGCCAGCAGCTCAGGGTTATCGCCCTACGAGCAGTACTTC.

The V and J genes are TRBV3-1 (or the pseudogene TRBV3-2) and TRBJ1-4, with D uncertain. Between the trimmed V and J ends, which lost 1 base and 0 bases, there was a span of 12 bases. The CDR3 extends over 17 amino acids. Germline V lookup: CDR1 LGHDT, CDR2 YNNKEL (reference sequence). CDR3 sequence reads: CASSQVAGRATNEKLFF. CDR3 DNA sequence: TGTGCCAGCAGCCAAGTCGCGGGCCGTGCAACTAATGAAAAACTGTTTTTT.

The chain is built from TRBV4-2 and TRBJ2-7; D possibly corresponds to TRBD2 (6 bases). This CDR3 is 15 amino acids long. V shed 2 bases and J shed 0 bases, with 11 bases lying between them. Germline V gene sequence: CDR1 LGHNA, CDR2 YNFKEQ. The CDR3 reads CASSQSGVSSYEQYF. The CDR3 nucleotides read TGTGCCAGCAGCCAATCGGGGGTAAGCTCCTACGAGCAGTACTTC.

This chain connects TRBV27 to TRBJ2-1; D may be TRBD2 (5 bases). The CDR3 totals 16 residues. The germline gives CDR1 MNHEY, CDR2 SMNVEV (reference sequence). Trimming removed 6 bases at V and 1 base at J, with 16 bases between. The CDR3 DNA reads TGTGCCAGCAGCGATCAAGCGGACTTTTCCTACAATGAGCAGTTCTTC. It codes for CASSDQADFSYNEQFF.

In this sample, this clone turned up a few times. The V and J genes are TRBV28 and TRBJ1-6; no firm D call. V was clipped by 6 bases and J by 7 bases, with 10 bases between them. Germline V lookup: CDR1 MDHEN, CDR2 SYDVKM. This CDR3 has 13 amino acids. The CDR3 loop is CASRSRNNSPLHF. DNA of the CDR3: TGTGCCAGCAGAAGCAGGAACAATTCACCCCTCCACTTT.

The rearrangement joins TRBV29-1 to TRBJ2-1, with 11 bases that match TRBD2. V shed 3 bases and J 2 bases; nucleotides not matched to a gene: 9. Germline values: CDR1 SQVTM, CDR2 ANQGSEA. This CDR3 has 17 residues. The DNA of the CDR3 is TGCAGCGTTGAGGGAACCAGACTAGCGGGGACCTACAATGAGCAGTTCTTC. This codes for CSVEGTRLAGTYNEQFF.

The chain is built from TRBV21-1 and TRBJ1-5. TRBV21-1 represents a pseudogene. This CDR3 is 18 amino acids long. The CDR3 DNA reads TGTGCCAGCAGCTTTGGGGGGAGCAGATCTAATAGCAATCAGCCCCAGCATTTT. Translating it yields CASSFGGSRSNSNQPQHF.

The CDR3 here is CASSPRTGSTIGDGYTF. In DNA form, the CDR3 reads TGTGCCAGCAGCCCCCGGACAGGGAGCACCATTGGTGATGGCTACACCTTC. The chain uses TRBV9 and TRBJ1-2; 8 bases fit TRBD1. CDR1 is SGDLS and CDR2 is YYNGEE in the germline V gene. The CDR3 runs 17 residues. V was pared by 4 bases and J by 6 bases, with 17 bases of the junction left unmatched.

The genes are TRBV4-2 and TRBJ1-5; tentative D call: TRBD1 (5 bases). The CDR3 has 18 residues. Trimming took 1 base from V and 0 from J, leaving 16 bases between them. Germline assignment: CDR1 LGHNA and CDR2 YNFKEQ. The DNA of the CDR3 is TGTGCCAGCAGCCAAGGGGGCTACGGGACTAATAGCAATCAGCCCCAGCATTTT. As protein: CASSQGGYGTNSNQPQHF.

The rearrangement links TRBV28 to TRBJ1-6, with 7 bases matching TRBD1. Looked up from germline, CDR1 is MDHEN and CDR2 is SYDVKM. This CDR3 spans 16 amino acids. Germline trimming cut 5 bases from V and 13 bases from J; bases unmatched to any gene: 17. CDR3 region: CASSAPSTGANRPLHF. As DNA, the CDR3 is TGTGCCAGCAGTGCCCCCTCAACAGGGGCTAACCGGCCCCTCCACTTT.

The rearrangement uses TRBV6-5 and TRBJ2-3; D gene unclear. The CDR3 totals 14 residues. The V end lost 8 bases, the J end lost 2 bases, and 14 bases lay between the germline ends. Per germline, CDR1 MNHEY and CDR2 SVGAGI. CDR3 sequence (DNA): TGTGCCAGCGACATTAGGTGGAACACAGATACGCAGTATTTT. Translation gives CASDIRWNTDTQYF.

V usage is TRBV24-1 and J usage is TRBJ2-6; tentatively, D is TRBD1 (6 bases). Germline assignment: CDR1 KGHDR and CDR2 SFDVKD. The CDR3 loop spans 19 amino acids. Trimming stripped 2 bases from V and 0 bases from J, with 16 bases between. The CDR3 region has the DNA TGTGCCACCAGTGATTCAGGGAACAGGGTAGGCTCTGGGGCCAACGTCCTGACTTTC. This translates into CATSDSGNRVGSGANVLTF.

The chain couples TRBV6-5 to TRBJ2-1, with TRBD1 identical over 7 bases. The J segment lost 1 base and the V segment lost 10 bases, leaving 10 bases of the junction unmatched. Germline CDR1 is MNHEY and CDR2 is SVGAGI. The CDR3 extends over 15 amino acids. The CDR3 DNA follows: TGTGCCAACGAGAGGGGGCTGCATTCCTACAATGAGCAGTTCTTC. As protein: CANERGLHSYNEQFF.

This clone was recorded only once. The rearrangement uses TRBV5-6 and TRBJ2-7; D might be TRBD2 (6 bases). Germline CDR1 and CDR2: SGHDT and YYEEEE. The CDR3 is made up of 13 amino acids. V lost 0 bases and J 6 bases, leaving 10 bases between the germline ends. CDR3 region: CASSLGLAFEQYF. The CDR3 bases are TGTGCCAGCAGCTTGGGGCTAGCGTTCGAGCAGTACTTC.

The genes are TRBV9 and TRBJ2-3; tentative D call: TRBD1 (6 bases). Per germline, CDR1 SGDLS and CDR2 YYNGEE. V lost 0 bases and J 0 bases, leaving 8 bases between the germline ends. CDR3 length: 15 amino acids. The CDR3 nucleotides read TGTGCCAGCAGCGTAGGAGGGGGTAGCACAGATACGCAGTATTTT. Amino acids: CASSVGGGSTDTQYF.

This clone was seen once. This rearrangement joins TRBV10-3 to TRBJ2-7, with D unresolved. The CDR3 extends over 14 amino acids. V gave up 0 bases and J gave up 5 bases, with 11 bases separating them. Per the germline V gene, CDR1 is ENHRY and CDR2 is SYGVKD. The CDR3 coding sequence is TGTGCCATCAGTGAGTCGATGCCAGTCCACGAGCAGTACTTC. Translated: CAISESMPVHEQYF.

This chain joins TRBV10-3 and TRBJ1-4; D is ambiguous. The germline CDR1 and CDR2 sequences are ENHRY and SYGVKD. The CDR3 length is 13 residues. Trimming removed 11 bases from V and 0 bases from J, with 10 bases in between. The CDR3 DNA sequence: TGTGCCTGTCGGCAGGCAACTAATGAAAAACTGTTTTTT. It yields the protein CACRQATNEKLFF.

This sequence joins TRBV13 and TRBJ2-1; D unresolved. The CDR3 extends over 12 amino acids. Germline V gene sequence: CDR1 PRHDT, CDR2 FYEKMQ (reference sequence). Trimming removed 8 bases at V and 10 bases at J, with 15 bases between. In DNA form, the CDR3 reads TGTGCCAGCGGCCCGCATACAGTAGAGCAGTTCTTC. Its protein product is CASGPHTVEQFF.

This chain joins TRBV24-1 and TRBJ1-1; TRBD1 is a possible D gene (6 bases). The CDR3 runs 13 residues. Germline V gene sequence: CDR1 KGHDR, CDR2 SFDVKD. Between the trimmed V and J ends, which lost 8 bases and 1 base, there was a span of 10 bases. The DNA of the CDR3 is TGTGCCACCAAACAGGGATGGAACACTGAAGCTTTCTTT. Residues: CATKQGWNTEAFF.